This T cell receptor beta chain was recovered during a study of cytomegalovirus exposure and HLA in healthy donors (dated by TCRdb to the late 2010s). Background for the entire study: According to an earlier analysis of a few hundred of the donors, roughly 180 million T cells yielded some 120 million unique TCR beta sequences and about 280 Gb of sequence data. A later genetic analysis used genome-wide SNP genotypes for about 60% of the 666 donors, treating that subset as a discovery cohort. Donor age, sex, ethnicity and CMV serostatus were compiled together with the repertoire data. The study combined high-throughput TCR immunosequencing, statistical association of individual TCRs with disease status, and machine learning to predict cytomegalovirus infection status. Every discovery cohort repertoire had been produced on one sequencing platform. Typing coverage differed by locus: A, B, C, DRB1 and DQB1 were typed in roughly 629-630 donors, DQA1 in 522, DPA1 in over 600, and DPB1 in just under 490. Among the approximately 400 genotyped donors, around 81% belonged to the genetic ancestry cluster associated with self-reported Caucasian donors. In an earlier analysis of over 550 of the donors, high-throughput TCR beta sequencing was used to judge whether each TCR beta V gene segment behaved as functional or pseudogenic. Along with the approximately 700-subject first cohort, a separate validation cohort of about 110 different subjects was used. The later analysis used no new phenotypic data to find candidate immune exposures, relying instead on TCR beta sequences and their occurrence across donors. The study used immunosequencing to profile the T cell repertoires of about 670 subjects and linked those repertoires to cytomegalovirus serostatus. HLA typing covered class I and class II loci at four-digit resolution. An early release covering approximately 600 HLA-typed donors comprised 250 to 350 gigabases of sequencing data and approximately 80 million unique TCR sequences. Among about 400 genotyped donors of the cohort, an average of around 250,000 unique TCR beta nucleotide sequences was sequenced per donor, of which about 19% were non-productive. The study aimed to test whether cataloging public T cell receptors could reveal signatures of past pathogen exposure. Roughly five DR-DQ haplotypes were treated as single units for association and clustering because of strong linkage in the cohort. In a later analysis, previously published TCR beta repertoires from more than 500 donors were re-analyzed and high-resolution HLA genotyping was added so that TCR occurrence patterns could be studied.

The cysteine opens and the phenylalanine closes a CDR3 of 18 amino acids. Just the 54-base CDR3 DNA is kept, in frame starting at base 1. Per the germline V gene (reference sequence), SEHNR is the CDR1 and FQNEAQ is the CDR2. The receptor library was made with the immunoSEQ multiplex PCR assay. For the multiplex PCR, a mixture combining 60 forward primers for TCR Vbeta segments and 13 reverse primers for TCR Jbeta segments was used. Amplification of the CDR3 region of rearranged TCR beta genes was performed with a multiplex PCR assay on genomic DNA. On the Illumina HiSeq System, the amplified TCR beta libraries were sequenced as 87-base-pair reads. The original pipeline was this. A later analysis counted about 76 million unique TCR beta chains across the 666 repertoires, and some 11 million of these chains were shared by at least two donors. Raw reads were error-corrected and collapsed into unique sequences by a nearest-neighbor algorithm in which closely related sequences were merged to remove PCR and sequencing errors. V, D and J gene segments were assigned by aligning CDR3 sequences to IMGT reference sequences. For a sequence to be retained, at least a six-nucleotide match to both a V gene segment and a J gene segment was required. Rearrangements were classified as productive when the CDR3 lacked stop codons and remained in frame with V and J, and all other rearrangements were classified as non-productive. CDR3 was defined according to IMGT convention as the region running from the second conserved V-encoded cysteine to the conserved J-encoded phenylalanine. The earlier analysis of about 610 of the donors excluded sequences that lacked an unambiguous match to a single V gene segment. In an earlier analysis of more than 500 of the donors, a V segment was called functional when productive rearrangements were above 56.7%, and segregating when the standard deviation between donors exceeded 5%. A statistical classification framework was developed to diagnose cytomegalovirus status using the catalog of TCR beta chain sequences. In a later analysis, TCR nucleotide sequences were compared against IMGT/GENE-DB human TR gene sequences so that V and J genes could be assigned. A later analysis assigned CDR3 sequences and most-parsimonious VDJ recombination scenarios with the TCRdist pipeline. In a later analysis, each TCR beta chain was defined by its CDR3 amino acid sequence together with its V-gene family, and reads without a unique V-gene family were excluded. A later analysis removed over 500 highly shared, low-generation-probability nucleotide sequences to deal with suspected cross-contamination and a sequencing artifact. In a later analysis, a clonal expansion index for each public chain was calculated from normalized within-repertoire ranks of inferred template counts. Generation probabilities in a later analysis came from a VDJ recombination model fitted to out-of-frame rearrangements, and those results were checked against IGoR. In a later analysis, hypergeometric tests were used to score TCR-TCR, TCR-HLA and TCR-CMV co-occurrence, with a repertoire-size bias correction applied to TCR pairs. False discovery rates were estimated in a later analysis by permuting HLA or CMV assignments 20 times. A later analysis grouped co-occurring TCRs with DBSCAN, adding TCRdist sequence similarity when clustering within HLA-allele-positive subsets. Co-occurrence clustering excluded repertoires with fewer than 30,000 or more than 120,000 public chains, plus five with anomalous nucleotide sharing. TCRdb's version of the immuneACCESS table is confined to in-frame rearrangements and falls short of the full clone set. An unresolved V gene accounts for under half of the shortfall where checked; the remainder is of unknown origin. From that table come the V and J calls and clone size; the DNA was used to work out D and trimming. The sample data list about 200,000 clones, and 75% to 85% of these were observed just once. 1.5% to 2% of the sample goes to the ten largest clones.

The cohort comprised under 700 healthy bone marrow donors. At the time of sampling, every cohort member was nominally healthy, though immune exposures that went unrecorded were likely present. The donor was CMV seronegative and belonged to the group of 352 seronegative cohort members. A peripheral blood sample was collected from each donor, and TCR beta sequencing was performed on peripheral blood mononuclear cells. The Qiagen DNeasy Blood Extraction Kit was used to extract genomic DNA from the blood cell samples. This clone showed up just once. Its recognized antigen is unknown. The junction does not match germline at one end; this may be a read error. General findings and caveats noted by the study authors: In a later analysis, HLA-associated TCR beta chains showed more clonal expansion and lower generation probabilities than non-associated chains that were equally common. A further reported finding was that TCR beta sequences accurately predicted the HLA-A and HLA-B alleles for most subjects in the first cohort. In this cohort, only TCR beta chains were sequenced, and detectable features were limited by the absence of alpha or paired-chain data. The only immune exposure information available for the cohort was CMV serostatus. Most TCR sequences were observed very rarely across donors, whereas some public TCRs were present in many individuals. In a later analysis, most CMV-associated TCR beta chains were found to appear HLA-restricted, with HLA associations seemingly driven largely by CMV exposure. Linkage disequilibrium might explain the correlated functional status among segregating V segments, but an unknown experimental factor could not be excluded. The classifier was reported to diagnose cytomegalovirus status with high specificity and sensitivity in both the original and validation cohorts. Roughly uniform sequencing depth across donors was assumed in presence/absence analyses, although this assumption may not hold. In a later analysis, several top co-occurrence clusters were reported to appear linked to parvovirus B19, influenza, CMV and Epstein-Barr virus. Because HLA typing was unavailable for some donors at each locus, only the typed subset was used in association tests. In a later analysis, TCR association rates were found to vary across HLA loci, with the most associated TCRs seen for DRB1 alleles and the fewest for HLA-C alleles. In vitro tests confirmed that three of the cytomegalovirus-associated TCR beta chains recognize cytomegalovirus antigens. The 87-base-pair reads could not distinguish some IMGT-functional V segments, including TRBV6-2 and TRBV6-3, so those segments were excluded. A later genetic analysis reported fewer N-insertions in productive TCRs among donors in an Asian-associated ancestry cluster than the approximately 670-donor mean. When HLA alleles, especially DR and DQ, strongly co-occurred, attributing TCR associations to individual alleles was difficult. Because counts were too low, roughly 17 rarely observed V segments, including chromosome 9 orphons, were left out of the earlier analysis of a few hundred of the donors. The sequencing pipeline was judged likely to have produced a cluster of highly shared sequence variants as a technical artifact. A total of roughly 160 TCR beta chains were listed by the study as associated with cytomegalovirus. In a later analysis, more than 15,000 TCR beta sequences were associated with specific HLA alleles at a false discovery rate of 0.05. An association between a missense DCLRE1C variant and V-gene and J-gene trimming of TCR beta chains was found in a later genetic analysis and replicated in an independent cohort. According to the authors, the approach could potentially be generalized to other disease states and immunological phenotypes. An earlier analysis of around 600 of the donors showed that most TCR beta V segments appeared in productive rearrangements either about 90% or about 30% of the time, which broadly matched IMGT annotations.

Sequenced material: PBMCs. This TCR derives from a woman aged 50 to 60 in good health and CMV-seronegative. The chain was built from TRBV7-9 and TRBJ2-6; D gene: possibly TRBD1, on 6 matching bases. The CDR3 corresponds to CSSSPDSARISGANVLTF. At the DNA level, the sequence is TGTTCCAGCAGCCCGGACAGCGCAAGAATCTCTGGGGCCAACGTCCTGACTTTC. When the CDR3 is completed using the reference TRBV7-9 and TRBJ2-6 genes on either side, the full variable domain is DTGVSQNPRHKITKRGQNVTFRCDPISEHNRLYWYRQTLGQGPEFLTYFQNEAQLEKSRLLSDRFSAERPKGSFSTLEIQRTEQGDSAMYLCSSSPDSARISGANVLTFGAGSRLTVL.